Shown below are 7 T cell receptor beta chains from a single sample sequenced in a study of T cells after yellow fever vaccination. A single record per CDR3 protein comes from TCRdb applying MiXCR to the 5' RACE reads. The table lists 400,000 or so distinct CDR3 sequences, around a sixth of them singletons. Sequenced here: PBMCs, sampled before the yellow fever booster vaccination. These receptors originate from a man between 18 and 35 years old who received the YFV17D yellow fever vaccine.

In this sample, this clonotype turned up a few times. This CDR3 reads CASRPSSSSGGVKTQYF. Written as DNA, the CDR3 is TGCGCCAGCAGGCCTAGCTCCAGTAGCGGGGGGGTTAAGACCCAGTACTTC. The chain employs TRBV10-2 and TRBJ2-5, with TRBD2 matching over 11 bases. This CDR3 is 17 amino acids long. J was trimmed by 6 bases and V by 6 bases; bases with no gene match: 15. Germline CDR1 and CDR2: WSHSY and SAAADI.

The rearrangement joins TRBV5-1 to TRBJ2-7; TRBD2 might be the D (5 bases). V shed 3 bases and J shed 6 bases, with 10 bases lying between them. The CDR3 has 12 residues. Germline V lookup: CDR1 SGHRS, CDR2 YFSETQ. CDR3 DNA sequence: TGCGCCAGCAGCTCTGGGAGTGGCGAGCAGTACGTC. Its translation: CASSSGSGEQYV.

This sequence joins TRBV5-1 and TRBJ2-7; D could derive from TRBD1 or TRBD2 (5 bases each). V gave up 0 bases and J gave up 6 bases, with 10 bases separating them. Germline CDR1 reads SGHRS; CDR2 reads YFSETQ. This CDR3 region has 13 residues. This chain's CDR3 is CASSLVQGREQYV. The DNA for the CDR3 is TGCGCCAGCAGCTTGGTTCAGGGACGCGAGCAGTACGTC.

In this sample, this clonotype turned up a few times. V gene TRBV5-4 combines with J gene TRBJ2-1; no reliable D call. With 4 bases removed from V and 5 bases from J, the gap between germline ends came to 10 bases. The CDR3 has 13 amino acids. Per the germline V gene, CDR1 is SGHNT and CDR2 is YYREEE (reference sequence). CDR3 residues: CASSTTKDNEQFF. The CDR3 DNA is TGTGCCAGCAGCACCACGAAGGACAATGAGCAGTTCTTC.

J is TRBJ2-2 and V is TRBV6-2 or TRBV6-3; weak D call: TRBD1 (6 bases). This CDR3 contains 19 residues. Germline lookup yields CDR1 MNHEY and CDR2 SVGEGT. With 0 bases removed from V and 5 bases from J, the gap between germline ends came to 22 bases. The CDR3, as DNA: TGTGCCAGCAGTTACTCACACTGGGTCGCCAGGGGTTGGACCGGGGAGCTGTTTTTT. Translation: CASSYSHWVARGWTGELFF.

This clonotype was observed a handful of times. The chain employs TRBV12-3 or TRBV12-4 and TRBJ2-7; TRBD2 matches 7 bases. After removal of 3 bases from V and 4 bases from J, the junction contained 6 bases not matched to a gene. The length of the CDR3 is 14 residues. CDR3: CASSLGGDVYEQYF. The DNA for the CDR3 is TGTGCCAGCAGTTTGGGGGGGGATGTTTACGAGCAGTACTTC.

This clonotype was seen a few times. One end of the junction is discordant with germline, which a read error may explain. The genes are TRBV10-3 and TRBJ1-5; 9 positions match TRBD1. CDR3 length: 15 residues. The germline V gene encodes CDR1 ENHRY and CDR2 SYGVKD. CDR3 nucleotides: TGTGCCATCAGTGGGGGGAGACAGGGGGATCACCCCCAGCATTTT. Protein sequence: CAISGGRQGDHPQHF.